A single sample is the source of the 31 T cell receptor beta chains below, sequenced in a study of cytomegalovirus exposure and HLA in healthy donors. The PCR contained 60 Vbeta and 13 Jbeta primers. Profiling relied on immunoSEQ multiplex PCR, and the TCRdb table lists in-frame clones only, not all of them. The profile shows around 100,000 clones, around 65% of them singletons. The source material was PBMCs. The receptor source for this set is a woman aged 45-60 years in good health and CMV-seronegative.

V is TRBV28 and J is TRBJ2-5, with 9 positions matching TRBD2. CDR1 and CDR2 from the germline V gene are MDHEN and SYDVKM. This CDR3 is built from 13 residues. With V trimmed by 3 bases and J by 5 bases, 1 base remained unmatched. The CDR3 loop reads CASSFGLAETQYF. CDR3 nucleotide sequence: TGTGCCAGCAGTTTTGGACTAGCGGAGACCCAGTACTTC.

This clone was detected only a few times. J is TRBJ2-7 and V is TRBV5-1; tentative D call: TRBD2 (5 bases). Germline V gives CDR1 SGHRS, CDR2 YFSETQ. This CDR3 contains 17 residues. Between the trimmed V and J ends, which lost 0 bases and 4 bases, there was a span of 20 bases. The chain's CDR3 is CASSLGFRAGSGYEQYF. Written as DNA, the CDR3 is TGCGCCAGCAGCTTGGGATTCCGGGCGGGTTCCGGATACGAGCAGTACTTC.

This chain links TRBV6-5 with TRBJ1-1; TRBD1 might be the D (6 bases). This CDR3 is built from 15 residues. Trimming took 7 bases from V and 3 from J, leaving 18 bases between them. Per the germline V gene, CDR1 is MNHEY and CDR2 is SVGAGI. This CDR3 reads CASTSKQGSDTEAFF. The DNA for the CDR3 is TGTGCCAGCACATCAAAACAGGGAAGTGACACTGAAGCTTTCTTT.

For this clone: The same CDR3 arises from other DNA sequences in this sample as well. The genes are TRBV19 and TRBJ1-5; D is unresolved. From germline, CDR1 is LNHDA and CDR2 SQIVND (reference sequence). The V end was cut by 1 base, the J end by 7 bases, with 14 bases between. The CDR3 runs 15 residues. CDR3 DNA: TGTGCCAGTAGTATAGGAACAGAGATTCCACAGCCCCAGCATTTT. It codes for CASSIGTEIPQPQHF.

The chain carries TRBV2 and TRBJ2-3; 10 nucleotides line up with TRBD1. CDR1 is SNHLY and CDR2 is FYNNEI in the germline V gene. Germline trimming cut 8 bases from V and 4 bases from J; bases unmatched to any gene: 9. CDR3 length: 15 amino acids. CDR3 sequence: CASFSRDRGSDTQYF. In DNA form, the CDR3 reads TGTGCCAGCTTTTCCCGGGACAGGGGTTCAGATACGCAGTATTTT.

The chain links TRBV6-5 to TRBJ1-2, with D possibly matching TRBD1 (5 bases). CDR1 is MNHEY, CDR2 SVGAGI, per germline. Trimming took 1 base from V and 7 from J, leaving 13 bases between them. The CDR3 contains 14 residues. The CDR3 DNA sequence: TGTGCCAGCAGTTACTTTGGGGGGATAGGTGGCTACACCTTC. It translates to CASSYFGGIGGYTF.

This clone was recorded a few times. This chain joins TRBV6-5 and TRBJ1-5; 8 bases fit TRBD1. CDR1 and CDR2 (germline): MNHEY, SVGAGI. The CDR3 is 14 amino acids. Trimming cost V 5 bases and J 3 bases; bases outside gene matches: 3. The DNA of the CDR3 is TGTGCCAGCAGTGACAGGGGTTACAATCAGCCCCAGCATTTT. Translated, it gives CASSDRGYNQPQHF.

The CDR3 here is CASSVAPSGVHTDTQYF. The DNA of the CDR3 is TGTGCCAGCAGCGTAGCCCCCAGCGGGGTACACACAGATACGCAGTATTTT. V gene TRBV9 combines with J gene TRBJ2-3; 7 bases fit TRBD2. The CDR3 extends over 17 amino acids. With V trimmed by 0 bases and J by 2 bases, 9 bases remained unmatched. In germline, CDR1 is SGDLS, CDR2 YYNGEE.

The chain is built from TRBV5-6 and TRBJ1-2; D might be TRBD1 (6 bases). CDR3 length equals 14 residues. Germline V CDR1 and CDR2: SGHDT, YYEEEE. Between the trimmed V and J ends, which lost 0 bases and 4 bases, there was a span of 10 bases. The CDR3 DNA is TGTGCCAGCAGCTTGGGAACAGGGTCCTATGGCTACACCTTC. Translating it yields CASSLGTGSYGYTF. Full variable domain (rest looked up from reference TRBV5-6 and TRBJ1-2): DAGVTQSPTHLIKTRGQQVTLRCSPKSGHDTVSWYQQALGQGPQFIFQYYEEEERQRGNFPDRFSGHQFPNYSSELNVNALLLGDSALYLCASSLGTGSYGYTFGSGTRLTVV.

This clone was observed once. CDR3 nucleotides: TGTGCCAGTAGTACCGAACGACAAGCCTCGCAGTATTTT. Protein product: CASSTERQASQYF. The gene calls are TRBV19 and TRBJ2-3; D ambiguous. The CDR3 runs 13 residues. Trimming shortened V by 4 bases and J by 10 bases, and 15 bases separated the two germline ends. Looked up from germline, CDR1 is LNHDA and CDR2 is SQIVND (reference sequence).

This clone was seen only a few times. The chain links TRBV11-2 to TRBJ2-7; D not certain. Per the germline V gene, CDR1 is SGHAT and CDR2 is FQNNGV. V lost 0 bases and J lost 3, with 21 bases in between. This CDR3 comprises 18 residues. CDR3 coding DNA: TGTGCCAGCAGCTTAGAGATGGTCGGTGCGTCATTCGTCTACGAGCAGTACTTC. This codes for CASSLEMVGASFVYEQYF.

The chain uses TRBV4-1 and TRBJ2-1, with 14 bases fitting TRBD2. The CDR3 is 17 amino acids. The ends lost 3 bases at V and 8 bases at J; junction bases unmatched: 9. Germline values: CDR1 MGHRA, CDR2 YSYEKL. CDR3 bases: TGCGCCAGCAGCCACAAAGGGACTAGCGGGAGATCCTATGAGCAGTTCTTC. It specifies CASSHKGTSGRSYEQFF.

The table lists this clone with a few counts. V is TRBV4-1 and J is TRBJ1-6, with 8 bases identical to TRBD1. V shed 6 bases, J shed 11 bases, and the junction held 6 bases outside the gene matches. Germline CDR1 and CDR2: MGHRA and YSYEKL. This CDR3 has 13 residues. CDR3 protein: CASRAGQGAPLHF. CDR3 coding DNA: TGCGCCAGCAGGGCTGGACAGGGCGCACCCCTCCACTTT.

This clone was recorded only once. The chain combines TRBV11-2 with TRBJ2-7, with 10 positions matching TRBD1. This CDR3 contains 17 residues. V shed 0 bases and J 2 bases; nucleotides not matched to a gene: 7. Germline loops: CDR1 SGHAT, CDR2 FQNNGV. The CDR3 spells CASSLDRGTGVPYEQYF. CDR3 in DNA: TGTGCCAGCAGCTTAGATCGGGGGACAGGGGTACCCTACGAGCAGTACTTC.

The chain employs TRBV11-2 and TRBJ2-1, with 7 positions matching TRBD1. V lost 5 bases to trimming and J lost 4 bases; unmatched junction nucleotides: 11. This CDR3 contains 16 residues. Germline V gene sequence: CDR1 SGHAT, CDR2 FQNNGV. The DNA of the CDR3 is TGTGCCAGCAGCCAGACGGGTCCAGGGGGTTACAATGAGCAGTTCTTC. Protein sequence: CASSQTGPGGYNEQFF.

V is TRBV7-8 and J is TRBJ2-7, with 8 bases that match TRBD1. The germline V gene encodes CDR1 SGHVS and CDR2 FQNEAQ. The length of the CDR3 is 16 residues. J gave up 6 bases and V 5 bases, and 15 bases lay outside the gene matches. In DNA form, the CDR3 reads TGTGCCAGCAGCCCGGGGGACAGGAGGGTCACTGGCGAGCAGTACTTC. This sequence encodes CASSPGDRRVTGEQYF.

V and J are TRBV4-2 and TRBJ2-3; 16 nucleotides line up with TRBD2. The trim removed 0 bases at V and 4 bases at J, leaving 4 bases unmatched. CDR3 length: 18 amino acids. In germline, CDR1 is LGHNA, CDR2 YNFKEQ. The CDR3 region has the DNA TGTGCCAGCAGCCAAGAACCAGGGACTAGCGGGGGGGCAGATACGCAGTATTTT. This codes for CASSQEPGTSGGADTQYF.

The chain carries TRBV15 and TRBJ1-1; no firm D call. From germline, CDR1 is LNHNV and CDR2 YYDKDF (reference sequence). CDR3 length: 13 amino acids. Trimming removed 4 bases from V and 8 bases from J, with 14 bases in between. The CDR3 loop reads CATSTEQIGEAFF. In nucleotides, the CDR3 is TGTGCCACCAGCACAGAACAGATTGGAGAAGCTTTCTTT. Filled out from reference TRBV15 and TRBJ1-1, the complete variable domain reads DAMVIQNPRYQVTQFGKPVTLSCSQTLNHNVMYWYQQKSSQAPKLLFHYYDKDFNNEADTPDNFQSRRPNTSFCFLDIRSPGLGDTAMYLCATSTEQIGEAFFGQGTRLTVV.

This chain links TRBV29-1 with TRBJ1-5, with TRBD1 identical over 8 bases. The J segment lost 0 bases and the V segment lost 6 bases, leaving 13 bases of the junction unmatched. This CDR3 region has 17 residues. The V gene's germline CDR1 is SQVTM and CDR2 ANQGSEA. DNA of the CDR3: TGCAGCGTCGAGACAGGGGACCTTTCTGTTAGCAATCAGCCCCAGCATTTT. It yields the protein CSVETGDLSVSNQPQHF.

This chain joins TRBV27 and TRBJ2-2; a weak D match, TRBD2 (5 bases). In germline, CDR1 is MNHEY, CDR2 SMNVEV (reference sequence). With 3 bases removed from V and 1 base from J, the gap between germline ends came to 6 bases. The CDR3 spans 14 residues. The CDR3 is CASSLRENTGELFF. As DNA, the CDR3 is TGTGCCAGCAGTTTGAGGGAGAACACCGGGGAGCTGTTTTTT.

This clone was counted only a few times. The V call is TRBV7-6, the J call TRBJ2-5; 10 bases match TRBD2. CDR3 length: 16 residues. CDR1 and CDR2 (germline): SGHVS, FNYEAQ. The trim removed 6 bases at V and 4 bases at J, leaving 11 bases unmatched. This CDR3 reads CASRSQSGGAGETQYF. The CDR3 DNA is TGTGCCAGCAGGTCCCAAAGCGGGGGGGCCGGAGAGACCCAGTACTTC.

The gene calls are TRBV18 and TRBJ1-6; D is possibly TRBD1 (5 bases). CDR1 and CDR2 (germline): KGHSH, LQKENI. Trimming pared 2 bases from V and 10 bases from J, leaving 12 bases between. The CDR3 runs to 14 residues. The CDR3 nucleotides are TGTGCCAGCTCACCATCTAACAGGATGTCACCCCTCCACTTT. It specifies CASSPSNRMSPLHF.

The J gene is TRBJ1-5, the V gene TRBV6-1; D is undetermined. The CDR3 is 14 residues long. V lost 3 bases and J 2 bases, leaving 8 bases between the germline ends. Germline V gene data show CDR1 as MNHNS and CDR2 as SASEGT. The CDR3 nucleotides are TGTGCCAGCAGTGATTGGAGGGGCAATCAGCCCCAGCATTTT. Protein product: CASSDWRGNQPQHF.

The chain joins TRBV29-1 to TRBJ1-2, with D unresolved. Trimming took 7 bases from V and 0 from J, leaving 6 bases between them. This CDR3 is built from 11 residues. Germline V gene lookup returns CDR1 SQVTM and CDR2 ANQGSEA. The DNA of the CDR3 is TGCAGCGGGCAGGCTAACTATGGCTACACCTTC. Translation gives CSGQANYGYTF.

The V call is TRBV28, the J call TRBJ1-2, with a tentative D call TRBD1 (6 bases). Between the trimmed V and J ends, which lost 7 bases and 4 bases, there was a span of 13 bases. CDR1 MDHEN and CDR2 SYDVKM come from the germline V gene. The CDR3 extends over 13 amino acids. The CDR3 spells CASKRRGSYGYTF. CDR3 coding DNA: TGTGCCAGCAAGCGCAGGGGTTCCTATGGCTACACCTTC.

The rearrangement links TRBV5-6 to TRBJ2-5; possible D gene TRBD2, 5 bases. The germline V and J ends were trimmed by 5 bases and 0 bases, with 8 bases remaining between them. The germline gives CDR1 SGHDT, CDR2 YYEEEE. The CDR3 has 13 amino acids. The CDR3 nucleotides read TGTGCCAGCAGGCCCGGGAACCAAGAGACCCAGTACTTC. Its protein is CASRPGNQETQYF.

This CDR3 is CASSQVLGTGDVREETQYF. The CDR3 DNA is TGTGCCAGCAGCCAAGTCCTGGGTACAGGGGATGTTCGGGAAGAGACCCAGTACTTC. V is TRBV4-2 and J is TRBJ2-5; the match to TRBD1 covers 7 bases. The junction had 17 bases not matched to a gene; V was cut back by 1 base and J by 3 bases. CDR1 and CDR2 from the germline V gene are LGHNA and YNFKEQ. The CDR3 sequence is 19 residues long.

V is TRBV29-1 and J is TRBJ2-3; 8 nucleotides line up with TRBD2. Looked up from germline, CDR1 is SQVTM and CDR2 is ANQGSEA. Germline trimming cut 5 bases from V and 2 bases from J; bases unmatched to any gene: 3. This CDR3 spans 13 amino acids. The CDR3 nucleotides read TGCAGCGTTAGCGGGAGCCTCACAGATACGCAGTATTTT. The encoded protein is CSVSGSLTDTQYF.

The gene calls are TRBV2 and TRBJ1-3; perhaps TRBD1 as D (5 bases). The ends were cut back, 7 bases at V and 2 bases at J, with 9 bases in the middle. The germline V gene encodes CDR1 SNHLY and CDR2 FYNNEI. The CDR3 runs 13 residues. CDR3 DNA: TGTGCCAGCACATCAGGGACTGGAAACACCATATATTTT. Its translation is CASTSGTGNTIYF.

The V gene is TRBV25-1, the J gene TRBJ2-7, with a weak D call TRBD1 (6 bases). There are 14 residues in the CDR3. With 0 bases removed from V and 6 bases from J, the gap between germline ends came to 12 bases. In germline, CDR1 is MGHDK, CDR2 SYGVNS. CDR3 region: CASSEYGTPPEQYF. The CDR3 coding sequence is TGTGCCAGCAGTGAATACGGGACACCGCCCGAGCAGTACTTC.

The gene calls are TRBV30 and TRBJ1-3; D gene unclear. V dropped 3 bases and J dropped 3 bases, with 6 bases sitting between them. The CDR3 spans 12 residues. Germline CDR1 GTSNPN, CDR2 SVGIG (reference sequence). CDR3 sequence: CAWRLVGNTIYF. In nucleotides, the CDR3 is TGTGCCTGGAGACTAGTTGGAAACACCATATATTTT.